Presented here are 2 T cell receptor beta chains from one specimen sequenced in a study of cytomegalovirus exposure and HLA in healthy donors. The PCR had 60 Vbeta and 13 Jbeta primers. Profiled with immunoSEQ multiplex PCR; TCRdb holds only in-frame clones, not every one. The sample shows under 250,000 clones, approximately 81% of them seen only once. The sequenced material came from PBMCs. All receptors come from a human donor in good health.

J is TRBJ1-3 and V is TRBV10-3; 8 nucleotides align to TRBD1. This CDR3 region has 16 residues. V lost 6 bases, J lost 1 base, and 8 bases stayed unmatched. Per germline, CDR1 ENHRY and CDR2 SYGVKD. This CDR3 reads CAISFRTGSSGNTIYF. CDR3 nucleotides: TGTGCCATCAGCTTTAGGACAGGGAGTTCTGGAAACACCATATATTTT.

The chain combines TRBV6-5 with TRBJ2-7; 8 nucleotides match TRBD2. This CDR3 region has 15 residues. Germline V CDR1 and CDR2: MNHEY, SVGAGI. The junction had 3 bases not matched to a gene; V was cut back by 2 bases and J by 0 bases. CDR3 coding DNA: TGTGCCAGCAGTTACCAGCGGGAGCCCTCCTACGAGCAGTACTTC. This codes for CASSYQREPSYEQYF.